The 26 T cell receptor beta chains presented below share a single source sample, sequenced in a study of glioma-infiltrating T cells. TCR alpha and beta CDR3 regions were amplified from RNA using iRepertoire nested multiplex PCR. TCRdb used MiXCR to reprocess the multiplex PCR reads, holding one entry per CDR3 protein. Of over 120,000 distinct CDR3 sequences listed, roughly two fifths were seen once; the top ten hold more than 15%. Sequenced: glioma tissue, nonneoplastic brain tissue, or PBMCs (not recorded which). These receptor sequences come from a human donor with low-grade glioma or glioblastoma, undergoing nonglioma brain surgery, or in good health (not recorded which).

CDR3 protein: CATSRDTGDEQYF. The CDR3 nucleotides read TGTGCCACCAGCAGAGATACGGGGGACGAGCAGTACTTC. V is TRBV15 and J is TRBJ2-7; possible D gene TRBD2, 6 bases. Germline V gene sequence: CDR1 LNHNV, CDR2 YYDKDF (reference sequence). The ends were cut back, 0 bases at V and 5 bases at J, with 8 bases in the middle. The CDR3 contains 13 residues. The full variable domain, in which reference TRBV15 and TRBJ2-7 provide the parts outside the CDR3, is DAMVIQNPRYQVTQFGKPVTLSCSQTLNHNVMYWYQQKSSQAPKLLFHYYDKDFNNEADTPDNFQSRRPNTSFCFLDIRSPGLGDTAMYLCATSRDTGDEQYFGPGTRLTVT.

This clonotype came up a few times. This chain connects TRBV6-1 to TRBJ2-5; no definite D call. The CDR3 loop spans 12 amino acids. Germline V lookup: CDR1 MNHNS, CDR2 SASEGT. V lost 0 bases to trimming and J lost 10 bases, with 9 bases between them. CDR3 nucleotide sequence: TGTGCCAGCAGTGAAGCGGGGAAGGTCCAGTACTTC. Translation gives CASSEAGKVQYF.

V usage is TRBV15 and J usage is TRBJ1-5; D is ambiguous. The length of the CDR3 is 16 residues. Germline loops: CDR1 LNHNV, CDR2 YYDKDF (reference sequence). V dropped 1 base and J dropped 1 base, with 11 bases sitting between them. CDR3 sequence reads: CATSRVFEQSNQPQHF. The CDR3 DNA is TGTGCCACCAGCAGAGTGTTTGAACAAAGCAATCAGCCCCAGCATTTT.

This clonotype was counted between two and nine times. The J gene is TRBJ2-7, the V gene TRBV6-1, with a possible D match to TRBD1 (6 bases). Per germline, CDR1 MNHNS and CDR2 SASEGT. V was shortened by 6 bases and J by 2 bases, with 11 bases between the two germline ends. CDR3 length: 13 residues. CDR3 DNA: TGTGCCAGCAGGATCCGGACAGCCTACGAGCAGTACTTC. Amino acid sequence: CASRIRTAYEQYF.

The V call is TRBV11-2, the J call TRBJ2-5; D not resolved. Trimming removed 5 bases at V and 0 bases at J, with 10 bases between. Per the germline V gene, CDR1 is SGHAT and CDR2 is FQNNGV. The CDR3 sequence is 14 residues long. CDR3 in amino acids: CASSPSSDQETQYF. CDR3 nucleotide sequence: TGTGCCAGCAGCCCGTCCAGCGACCAAGAGACCCAGTACTTC.

This clonotype was recorded many times. This chain joins TRBV6-1 and TRBJ1-6; D call uncertain. This CDR3 contains 15 residues. V dropped 6 bases and J dropped 5 bases, with 14 bases sitting between them. Germline CDR1 is MNHNS and CDR2 is SASEGT. The CDR3 DNA sequence: TGTGCCAGCAGCCCGGTCAGCCGAGATAATTCACCCCTCCACTTT. It encodes CASSPVSRDNSPLHF.

The rearrangement joins TRBV20-1 to TRBJ2-1, with 8 nucleotides matching TRBD2. The CDR3 loop spans 15 amino acids. V lost 5 bases, J lost 5 bases, and 11 bases stayed unmatched. Germline-derived CDR1 and CDR2 are DFQATT and SNEGSKA (reference sequence). For the CDR3, the DNA is TGCAGTGCTGGGCTGGCGGGGGGCCACAACAATGAGCAGTTCTTC. The encoded protein is CSAGLAGGHNNEQFF.

The rearrangement joins TRBV4-3 to TRBJ2-1, with D hard to call. This CDR3 contains 17 residues. The germline gives CDR1 LGHNA, CDR2 YSLEER. V was pared by 1 base and J by 2 bases, with 15 bases between. The CDR3 nucleotides are TGCGCCAGCAGCCAAGTTTTTGCCATAGCCACCTACAATGAGCAGTTCTTC. It codes for CASSQVFAIATYNEQFF.

This clonotype turned up a few times. The chain carries TRBV7-9 and TRBJ2-1; 7 bases line up with TRBD2. The CDR3 length is 15 residues. After removal of 6 bases from V and 11 bases from J, the junction contained 16 bases not matched to a gene. Germline lookup yields CDR1 SEHNR and CDR2 FQNEAQ (reference sequence). The DNA of the CDR3 is TGTGCCAGCAGTCCGACTAGCATTGAATTCTATAAGCAGTTCTTC. It translates to CASSPTSIEFYKQFF.

The V call is TRBV6-1, the J call TRBJ2-7; 7 nucleotides agree with TRBD1. With 11 bases clipped from V and 4 bases from J, the junction kept 2 bases outside the gene matches. The CDR3 consists of 10 residues. CDR1 and CDR2 from the germline V gene are MNHNS and SASEGT. The CDR3 sequence: CAVGQYEQYF. The CDR3 nucleotides are TGTGCCGTGGGACAGTACGAGCAGTACTTC.

This sequence joins TRBV20-1 and TRBJ2-7; 10 bases agree with TRBD2. The CDR3 contains 14 residues. Germline-derived CDR1 and CDR2 are DFQATT and SNEGSKA (reference sequence). CDR3 protein: CSQRGSSGSYEQYF. As DNA, the CDR3 is TGCAGCCAGCGTGGGTCTAGCGGGAGTTATGAGCAGTACTTC.

Comment on this clonotype: A read error may account for a junction end that differs from germline. The chain joins TRBV6-2 or TRBV6-3 to TRBJ2-5; the match to TRBD2 covers 8 bases. Germline V lookup: CDR1 MNHEY, CDR2 SVGEGT. CDR3 size: 15 residues. CDR3 amino acids: CASTTAGVGQDEQSF. CDR3 coding DNA: TGTGCCAGCACCACAGCGGGAGTTGGCCAAGATGAGCAGTCCTTC.

This clonotype has only a few counts. The chain joins TRBV6-6 to TRBJ2-3; D not certain. There are 16 residues in the CDR3. Germline CDR1 reads MNHNY; CDR2 reads SVGAGI (reference sequence). Trimming took off 0 bases at V and 3 bases at J, with 13 bases between the two ends. CDR3 in amino acids: CASSYSTQQSTDTQYF. Here the CDR3 DNA reads TGTGCCAGCAGTTACTCGACTCAGCAATCGACAGATACGCAGTATTTT.

The rearrangement links TRBV7-8 to TRBJ1-5; D unresolved. The CDR3 covers 16 residues. V dropped 1 base and J dropped 1 base, with 11 bases sitting between them. Germline-derived CDR1 and CDR2 are SGHVS and FQNEAQ. CDR3 protein: CASSLVSGLSNQPQHF. The CDR3 DNA sequence: TGTGCCAGCAGCTTAGTATCAGGATTAAGCAATCAGCCCCAGCATTTT.

This clonotype has a handful of counts. The chain is built from TRBV28 and TRBJ1-4, with a tentative D call TRBD1 (6 bases). The CDR3 totals 16 residues. The V gene lost 6 bases and the J gene lost 10 bases, with 24 bases spanning the gap. Germline-derived CDR1 and CDR2 are MDHEN and SYDVKM. CDR3 coding DNA: TGTGCCAGCAGCCGAAGCGGGTTTCAGGGGAGTGTAAAACTGTTTTTT. Protein sequence: CASSRSGFQGSVKLFF. The full variable domain, its missing parts supplied by reference TRBV28 and TRBJ1-4, is DVKVTQSSRYLVKRTGEKVFLECVQDMDHENMFWYRQDPGLGLRLIYFSYDVKMKEKGDIPEGYSVSREKKERFSLILESASTNQTSMYLCASSRSGFQGSVKLFFGSGTQLSVL.

This clonotype has a handful of counts. The chain employs TRBV6-1 and TRBJ2-7, with D possibly being TRBD2 (6 bases). V was shortened by 7 bases and J by 3 bases, with 16 bases between the two germline ends. This CDR3 is 14 amino acids long. Germline CDR1 MNHNS, CDR2 SASEGT. CDR3 DNA: TGTGCCAGCACCCCCGGGGGTTTGGTCTACGAGCAGTACTTC. Translation: CASTPGGLVYEQYF.

V usage is TRBV2 and J usage is TRBJ2-5; TRBD2 agrees at 7 bases. The CDR3 totals 13 residues. V lost 6 bases to trimming and J lost 4 bases; unmatched junction nucleotides: 5. Germline assignment: CDR1 SNHLY and CDR2 FYNNEI. DNA of the CDR3: TGTGCCAGCAGCCGCGGGGGTGGAGAGACCCAGTACTTC. It yields the protein CASSRGGGETQYF.

This clonotype was picked up many times. The J gene is TRBJ2-7, the V gene TRBV7-9; possibly TRBD1 for D (6 bases). CDR1 is SEHNR, CDR2 FQNEAQ, per germline (reference sequence). The CDR3 totals 13 residues. V lost 5 bases and J lost 7, with 15 bases in between. In DNA form, the CDR3 reads TGTGCCAGCAGCCAAGGACAGACCCAGGAGCAGTACTTC. Translation: CASSQGQTQEQYF.

This clonotype was counted between two and nine times. The chain uses TRBV20-1 and TRBJ2-7; D uncertain. Germline V lookup: CDR1 DFQATT, CDR2 SNEGSKA (reference sequence). Deletions cut 2 bases from V and 3 bases from J, with 8 bases between. CDR3 length equals 12 residues. CDR3 loop: CSARPGFYEQYF. The CDR3 bases are TGCAGTGCTAGACCTGGATTCTACGAGCAGTACTTC.

The V and J genes are TRBV28 and TRBJ1-5; possibly TRBD1 for D (5 bases). CDR1 and CDR2 (germline): MDHEN, SYDVKM. CDR3 length equals 15 residues. V lost 1 base and J 6 bases, leaving 13 bases between the germline ends. CDR3 DNA sequence: TGTGCCAGCAGTTTATACCAGGGAGGGTTTCAGCCCCAGCATTTT. Encoded protein: CASSLYQGGFQPQHF. The entire variable domain, with the rest obtained from reference TRBV28 and TRBJ1-5, is as follows: DVKVTQSSRYLVKRTGEKVFLECVQDMDHENMFWYRQDPGLGLRLIYFSYDVKMKEKGDIPEGYSVSREKKERFSLILESASTNQTSMYLCASSLYQGGFQPQHFGDGTRLSIL.

The sample holds many counts of this clonotype. The chain uses TRBV6-1 and TRBJ2-1, with D unresolved. Germline CDR1 MNHNS, CDR2 SASEGT. This CDR3 spans 13 amino acids. The V gene lost 2 bases and the J gene lost 6 bases, with 8 bases spanning the gap. The CDR3 loop is CASSESSINEQFF. As DNA, the CDR3 is TGTGCCAGCAGTGAATCGTCTATCAATGAGCAGTTCTTC.

In DNA form, the CDR3 reads TGTGCCAGCAGCCGACAGGAGGGCCTGAAAGAGACCCAGTACTTC. Encoded protein: CASSRQEGLKETQYF. The chain is built from TRBV3-1 and TRBJ2-5; tentatively, D is TRBD1 or TRBD2 (6 bases each). V was pared by 4 bases and J by 3 bases, with 15 bases between. CDR3 length: 15 residues. Looked up from germline, CDR1 is LGHDT and CDR2 is YNNKEL (reference sequence).

This rearrangement joins TRBV6-2 or TRBV6-3 to TRBJ2-5, with a weak D call TRBD2 (7 bases). The germline CDR1 and CDR2 sequences are MNHEY and SVGEGT. Trimming removed 0 bases from V and 5 bases from J, with 13 bases in between. There are 15 residues in the CDR3. The CDR3 nucleotides are TGTGCCAGCAGTTACTCTGGACTAGGGGGGGAGACCCAGTACTTC. Translated, it gives CASSYSGLGGETQYF.

The chain employs TRBV27 and TRBJ2-7; D not resolved. The CDR3 covers 11 residues. Trimming removed 10 bases at V and 6 bases at J, with 13 bases between. Germline V gene lookup returns CDR1 MNHEY and CDR2 SMNVEV (reference sequence). CDR3 region: CAIALSGEQYF. The CDR3 nucleotides are TGTGCCATCGCCCTGTCTGGCGAGCAGTACTTC.

V usage is TRBV6-6 and J usage is TRBJ2-7; no firm D call. The V gene lost 2 bases and the J gene lost 2 bases, with 7 bases spanning the gap. The CDR3 contains 13 residues. Germline V lookup: CDR1 MNHNY, CDR2 SVGAGI (reference sequence). The chain's CDR3 is CASSYRVTYEQYF. CDR3 coding DNA: TGTGCCAGCAGTTACAGGGTCACCTACGAGCAGTACTTC.

V gene TRBV15 combines with J gene TRBJ2-1; 11 nucleotides align to TRBD2. CDR3 length equals 15 residues. Trimming cost V 3 bases and J 9 bases; bases outside gene matches: 7. Per the germline V gene, CDR1 is LNHNV and CDR2 is YYDKDF (reference sequence). CDR3 in amino acids: CATSRIAGGQGEQFF. CDR3 bases: TGTGCCACCAGCAGGATAGCGGGGGGGCAGGGTGAGCAGTTCTTC.